These T cell receptor beta chains were read from a single sample in a study of vaccination effects on CD4 cells after COVID-19. Produced via immunoSEQ multiplex PCR; TCRdb's table is partial and in-frame only. The sample consists of approximately 30,000 clones, over 65% of them appearing once. The antigens for these receptors are not known. The sample consisted of CD4+ T cells from PBMCs cultured with HCoV-NL63 spike peptides, taken before COVID-19 vaccination. The source of these receptors is a human donor who received a COVID-19 vaccine. The CDR3 runs from the conserved cysteine through the conserved F or W. Size is omitted from some rows. Given values are once, few, many or a class for expanded clones.

J,size,V,CDR3
TRBJ1-4,-,TRBV4-2,CASSPQGFDEKLFF
TRBJ1-3,-,TRBV7-2,CASSSGQGGSGTIYF
TRBJ1-2,-,TRBV2,CASSEGQGTDGYTF
TRBJ1-2,few,TRBV6-5,CASSYSGSRRNYGYTF
TRBJ2-1,once,TRBV3-1/TRBV3-2,CASSNSGRPGNEQFF
TRBJ1-4,few,TRBV4-3,CASSHGDRPFTEKLFF
TRBJ2-3,-,TRBV4-2,CASTPGTFTDTQYF
TRBJ2-5,-,TRBV7-3,CASSSGLAGGVETQYF
TRBJ2-7,many,TRBV13,CASSLPPGGLAGDYEQYF
TRBJ1-2,-,TRBV9,CASSGRVANYGYTF
TRBJ1-1,few,TRBV4-3,CASSQDLTGPTEAFF
TRBJ1-2,-,TRBV2,CASSDNGYTF
TRBJ2-3,-,TRBV7-8,CASSLSSGSTDTQYF
TRBJ2-7,few,TRBV19,CASSIADVSHWEQYF
TRBJ2-7,few,TRBV30,CAWSVGRAATYEQYF
TRBJ1-2,few,TRBV7-9,CASSTTYGYTF
TRBJ1-5,once,TRBV4-2,CASSQDVPGGSGTNQPQHF
TRBJ1-2,few,TRBV4-2,CASSQEQGNYGYTF
TRBJ2-7,few,TRBV25-1,CASSEKRAGQNYEQYF
TRBJ2-3,few,TRBV11-2,CASSLGLAGATDTQYF
TRBJ1-1,-,TRBV28,CASGGQGADTEAFF
TRBJ1-2,-,TRBV9,CASSPSETPYGYTF
TRBJ1-4,-,TRBV7-2,CASSQTTGVNEKLFF
TRBJ2-3,-,TRBV7-2,CASSLAGLAGRDTQYF